This T cell receptor beta chain was identified in a study of blood T cells in healthy people across ages. Findings and limits, study-wide: The percentage of naive T cells correlated strongly with TCR beta diversity.

The CDR3 runs to 16 residues. V lost 0 bases and J 0 bases, leaving 12 bases between the germline ends. The V gene's germline CDR1 is LGHNA and CDR2 YSLEER. Primed by a sample-barcoded 5' primer and a J-beta primer mix, a second PCR proceeded for about 7 to 11 cycles. TCRdb independently ran MiXCR on the 5' RACE reads; one entry per CDR3 protein. This repertoire shows 1.8 million or so distinct CDR3 sequences, more than 35% found once; its top ten account for 23%. This clonotype was picked up a small number of times. The antigen remains undetermined. Sample donors were healthy Caucasian individuals that came from Russia, aged roughly 6 to 100.

V and J are TRBV4-3 and TRBJ2-7, with D possibly TRBD2 on 7 matching bases. This clonotype originated in a human donor in good health. The material sequenced was blood. The CDR3 protein is CASSQDDGGPSYEQYF. The CDR3 DNA reads TGCGCCAGCAGCCAAGATGACGGGGGGCCCTCCTACGAGCAGTACTTC.